A single sample gave rise to the 9 T cell receptor beta chains below, sequenced in a study of Graves' ophthalmopathy and Graves' hyperthyroidism. The sequenced template was RNA, covering the TCR beta CDR3 region. RT-PCR with HTBI primers came first, then second-round multiplex PCR. TCRdb re-analysed the multiplex PCR reads in MiXCR, keeping a single row per CDR3 protein. The data hold 200,000 to 250,000 distinct CDR3 sequences, with roughly a fifth observed a single time. Sequenced input: peripheral blood. Every receptor here comes from a woman in her 50s with Graves' ophthalmopathy.

This clonotype appeared many times. The CDR3 bases are TGTGCCAGCAGTCTGTATCGGGTCCGTAGGCACTACTATGGCTACACCTTC. Its protein is CASSLYRVRRHYYGYTF. The chain recombines TRBV27 with TRBJ1-2, with no clear D. V was clipped by 5 bases and J by 3 bases, with 22 bases between them. The CDR3 totals 17 residues. Germline V lookup: CDR1 MNHEY, CDR2 SMNVEV (reference sequence).

The chain recombines TRBV2 with TRBJ1-5, with D unclear. Between the trimmed V and J ends, which lost 7 bases and 3 bases, there was a span of 10 bases. Germline loops: CDR1 SNHLY, CDR2 FYNNEI. The CDR3 has 13 amino acids. The DNA for the CDR3 is TGTGCCAGCACGAGGAGGTCCAATCAGCCCCAGCATTTT. It yields the protein CASTRRSNQPQHF.

In its sample, this clonotype was seen a few times. The rearrangement links TRBV7-2 to TRBJ1-2; D possibly corresponds to TRBD1 (6 bases). This CDR3 has 13 amino acids. The ends were cut back, 5 bases at V and 3 bases at J, with 10 bases in the middle. CDR1 SGHTA and CDR2 FQGNSA come from the germline V gene. This CDR3 is CASSPWTDYGYTF. The CDR3 bases are TGTGCCAGCAGCCCTTGGACAGACTATGGCTACACCTTC.

This rearrangement joins TRBV30 to TRBJ1-1, with D possibly TRBD1 on 5 matching bases. CDR3 size: 13 residues. V lost 4 bases and J lost 5, with 14 bases in between. In germline, CDR1 is GTSNPN, CDR2 SVGIG (reference sequence). CDR3 in DNA: TGTGCCTGGAAACGGGGGTTCGATACTGAAGCTTTCTTT. Translating gives CAWKRGFDTEAFF.

This clonotype was observed a handful of times. The chain has TRBV12-3 or TRBV12-4 and TRBJ1-1; D not certain. Trimming removed 4 bases from V and 1 base from J, with 19 bases in between. This CDR3 is 17 amino acids long. The CDR3 protein is CASSSYKRDSRNTEAFF. CDR3 sequence (DNA): TGTGCCAGCAGTTCCTACAAAAGGGATTCCCGGAACACTGAAGCTTTCTTT.

The CDR3 reads CASGHPEQAWEQYF. Written as DNA, the CDR3 is TGTGCCAGCGGACACCCGGAGCAGGCCTGGGAGCAGTACTTC. V is TRBV6-2 or TRBV6-3 and J is TRBJ2-7, with D possibly TRBD1 on 5 matching bases. Looked up from germline, CDR1 is MNHEY and CDR2 is SVGEGT. Deletions cut 8 bases from V and 7 bases from J, with 21 bases between. This CDR3 comprises 14 residues.

Many counts were recorded for this clonotype. This chain links TRBV19 with TRBJ2-2; TRBD1 might be the D (5 bases). Germline V gives CDR1 LNHDA, CDR2 SQIVND (reference sequence). CDR3 size: 15 residues. V lost 10 bases and J lost 0, with 15 bases in between. DNA for the CDR3: TGTGCCACCCTAAGGACACAATCGAACACCGGGGAGCTGTTTTTT. It is translated as CATLRTQSNTGELFF.

The chain combines TRBV27 with TRBJ2-2, with no clear D. Germline loops: CDR1 MNHEY, CDR2 SMNVEV (reference sequence). V dropped 3 bases and J dropped 1 base, with 9 bases sitting between them. The CDR3 is 15 residues long. CDR3 protein: CASSFGRQNTGELFF. The CDR3 DNA reads TGTGCCAGCAGTTTTGGCAGACAGAACACCGGGGAGCTGTTTTTT.

This clonotype was observed a handful of times. The chain couples TRBV5-1 to TRBJ1-1, with D tentatively TRBD1 (6 bases). The V end lost 6 bases, the J end lost 2 bases, and 11 bases lay between the germline ends. CDR1 is SGHRS and CDR2 is YFSETQ in the germline V gene. The CDR3 consists of 13 residues. The CDR3, as DNA: TGCGCCAGCACCACAGGGATTAACACTGAAGCTTTCTTT. This sequence encodes CASTTGINTEAFF.